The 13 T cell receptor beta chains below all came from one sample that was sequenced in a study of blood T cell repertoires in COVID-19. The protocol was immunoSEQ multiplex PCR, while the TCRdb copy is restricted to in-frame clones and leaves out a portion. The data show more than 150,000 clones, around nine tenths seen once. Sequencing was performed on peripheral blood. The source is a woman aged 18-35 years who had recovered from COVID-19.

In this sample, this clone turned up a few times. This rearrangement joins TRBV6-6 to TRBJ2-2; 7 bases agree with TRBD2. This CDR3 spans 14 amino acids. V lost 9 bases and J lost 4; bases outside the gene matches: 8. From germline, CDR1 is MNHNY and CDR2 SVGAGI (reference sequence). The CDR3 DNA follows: TGTGCCAGTTACCGGCGGGGGTCCACCGGGGAGCTGTTTTTT. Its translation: CASYRRGSTGELFF.

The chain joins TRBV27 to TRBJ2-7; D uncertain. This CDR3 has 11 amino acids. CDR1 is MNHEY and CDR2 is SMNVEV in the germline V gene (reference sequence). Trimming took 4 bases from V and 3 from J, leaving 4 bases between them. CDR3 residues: CASSSYYEQYF. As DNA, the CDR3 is TGTGCCAGCAGTTCGTACTACGAGCAGTACTTC.

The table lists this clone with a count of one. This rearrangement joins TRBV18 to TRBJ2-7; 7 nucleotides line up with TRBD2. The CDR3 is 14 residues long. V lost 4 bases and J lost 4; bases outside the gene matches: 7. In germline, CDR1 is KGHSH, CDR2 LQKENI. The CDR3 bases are TGTGCCAGCTCACTCCAAGGAGCGGGATACGAGCAGTACTTC. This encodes CASSLQGAGYEQYF.

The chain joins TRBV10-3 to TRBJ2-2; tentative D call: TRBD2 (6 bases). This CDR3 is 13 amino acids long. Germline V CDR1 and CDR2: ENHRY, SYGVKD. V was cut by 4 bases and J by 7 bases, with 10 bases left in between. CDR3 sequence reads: CAISGGVNGELFF. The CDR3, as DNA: TGTGCCATCAGTGGGGGGGTGAACGGGGAGCTGTTTTTT.

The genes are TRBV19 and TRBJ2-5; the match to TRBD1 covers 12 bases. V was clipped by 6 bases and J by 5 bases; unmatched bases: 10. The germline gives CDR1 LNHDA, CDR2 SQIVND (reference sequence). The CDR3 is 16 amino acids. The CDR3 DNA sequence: TGTGCCAGTAGCGAATCGGGACAGGGGGCGTGGGAGACCCAGTACTTC. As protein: CASSESGQGAWETQYF. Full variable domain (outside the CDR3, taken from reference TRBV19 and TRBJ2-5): DGGITQSPKYLFRKEGQNVTLSCEQNLNHDAMYWYRQDPGQGLRLIYYSQIVNDFQKGDIAEGYSVSREKKESFPLTVTSAQKNPTAFYLCASSESGQGAWETQYFGPGTRLLVL.

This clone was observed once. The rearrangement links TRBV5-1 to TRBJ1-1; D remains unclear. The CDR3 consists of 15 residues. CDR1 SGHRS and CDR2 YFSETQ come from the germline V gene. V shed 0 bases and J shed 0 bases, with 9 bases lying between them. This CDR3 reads CASSLGETLNTEAFF. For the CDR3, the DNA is TGCGCCAGCAGCTTGGGAGAAACCCTGAACACTGAAGCTTTCTTT.

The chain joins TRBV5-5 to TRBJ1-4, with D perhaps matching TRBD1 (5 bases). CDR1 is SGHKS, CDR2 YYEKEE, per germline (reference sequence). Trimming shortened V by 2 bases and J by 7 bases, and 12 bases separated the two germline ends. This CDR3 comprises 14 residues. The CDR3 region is CASSFGGEVEKLFF. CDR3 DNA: TGTGCCAGCAGCTTCGGGGGGGAGGTTGAAAAACTGTTTTTT. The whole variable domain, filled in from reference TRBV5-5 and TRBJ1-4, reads DAGVTQSPTHLIKTRGQQVTLRCSPISGHKSVSWYQQVLGQGPQFIFQYYEKEERGRGNFPDRFSARQFPNYSSELNVNALLLGDSALYLCASSFGGEVEKLFFGSGTQLSVL.

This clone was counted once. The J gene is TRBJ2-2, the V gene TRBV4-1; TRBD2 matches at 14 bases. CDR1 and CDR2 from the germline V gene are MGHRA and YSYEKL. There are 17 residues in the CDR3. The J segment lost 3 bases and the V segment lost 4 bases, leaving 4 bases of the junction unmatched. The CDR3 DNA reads TGCGCCAGCAGCCGGGGACTAGCGGGGGCCCACACCGGGGAGCTGTTTTTT. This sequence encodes CASSRGLAGAHTGELFF.

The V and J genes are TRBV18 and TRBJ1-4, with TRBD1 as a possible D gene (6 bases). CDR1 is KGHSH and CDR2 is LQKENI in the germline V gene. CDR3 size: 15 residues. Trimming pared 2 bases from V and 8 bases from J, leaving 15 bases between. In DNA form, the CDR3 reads TGTGCCAGCTCACCAGAACAGGGCCCGATAGAAAAACTGTTTTTT. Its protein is CASSPEQGPIEKLFF.

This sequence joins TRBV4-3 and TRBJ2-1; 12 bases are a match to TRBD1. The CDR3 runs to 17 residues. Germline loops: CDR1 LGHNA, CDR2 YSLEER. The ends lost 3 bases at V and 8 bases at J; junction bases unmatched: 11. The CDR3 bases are TGCGCCAGCAGCCAGGGAAATCGGGACAGGGGGCGTTATGAGCAGTTCTTC. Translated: CASSQGNRDRGRYEQFF.

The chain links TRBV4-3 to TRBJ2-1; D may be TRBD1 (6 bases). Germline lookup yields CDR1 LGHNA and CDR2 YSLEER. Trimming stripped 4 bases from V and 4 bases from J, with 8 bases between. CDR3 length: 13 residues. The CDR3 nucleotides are TGCGCCAGCAGCCGGGGGCCTTACAATGAGCAGTTCTTC. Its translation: CASSRGPYNEQFF.

The CDR3 coding sequence is TGTGCCAGCAGTGACCCCGACAGAAACATTCAGTACTTC. It translates to CASSDPDRNIQYF. The chain is built from TRBV2 and TRBJ2-4, with TRBD1 as a possible D gene (5 bases). The V and J ends lost 3 bases and 6 bases respectively, with 9 bases between them. This CDR3 contains 13 residues. CDR1 is SNHLY and CDR2 is FYNNEI in the germline V gene.

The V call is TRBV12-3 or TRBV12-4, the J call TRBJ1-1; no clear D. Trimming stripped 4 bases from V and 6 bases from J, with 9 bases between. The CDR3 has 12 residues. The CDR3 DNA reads TGTGCCAGCAGTTCCAACTATCCTGAAGCTTTCTTT. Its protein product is CASSSNYPEAFF.